Below, 10 T cell receptor beta chains from the same sample are listed, as sequenced in a study of T cell clonality in common variable immunodeficiency. Study outcomes and limitations: Reportedly, TCR beta sequences from common variable immunodeficiency showed fewer deletions and N-nucleotide insertions.

Clones were sequenced by immunoSEQ multiplex PCR, and TCRdb holds only the in-frame ones, with some missing. Singletons are absent from the sample, which has under 20,000 clones. No antigen is known for these receptors. Sequencing used peripheral blood mononuclear cells. These receptors all come from a human donor with common variable immunodeficiency.

To note about this clone: The read terminates 3 residues before the CDR3 end, so the remaining end is supplied by the germline J gene. The chain recombines TRBV6-2 or TRBV6-3 with TRBJ1-2, with 7 bases fitting TRBD1. CDR3 length: 16 amino acids. The germline V gene encodes CDR1 MNHEY and CDR2 SVGEGT. V lost 8 bases to trimming and J lost 4 bases; unmatched junction nucleotides: 16. Partial CDR3 DNA: TGTGCCAGCGTCCGCCCGAGGACAGGACCTCCCTATGGC. This encodes CASVRPRTGPPYG. The entire CDR3 protein reads CASVRPRTGPPYGYTF.

As for this clone: The read ends 3 residues early relative to the CDR3; the germline J gene fills the gap. The V and J genes are TRBV2 and TRBJ1-6, with 9 bases fitting TRBD1. The CDR3 spans 16 residues. J lost 10 bases, V lost 4 bases, and 11 bases had no gene match. The germline V gene encodes CDR1 SNHLY and CDR2 FYNNEI. Here the CDR3 reads CASSAQMTGGRSPLHF. CDR3 DNA (partial): TGTGCCAGCAGTGCTCAAATGACAGGGGGAAGATCACCC.

Ten or more counts support this clone. The read finishes 3 residues shy of the CDR3 end, and the germline J gene is used to complete it. The J gene is TRBJ2-1, the V gene TRBV7-3; 13 bases fit TRBD2. Germline assignment: CDR1 SGHTA and CDR2 FQGTGA. The J segment lost 6 bases and the V segment lost 5 bases, leaving 4 bases of the junction unmatched. The CDR3 consists of 15 residues. The sequenced CDR3 bases are TGTGCCAGCAGCACACGGACTAGCGGGAGCAATGAG. Translating it yields CASSTRTSGSNE. The CDR3 reads in full as CASSTRTSGSNEQFF.

This clone turned up a few times. The CDR3 DNA, read in part, is TGTGCCAGTAGTATGGGATGGGGCTGGGAGACC. It specifies CASSMGWGWET. The complete CDR3 protein is CASSMGWGWETQYF. The chain is built from TRBV19 and TRBJ2-5, with D possibly matching TRBD1 (5 bases). Read coverage stops 3 residues before the CDR3 terminus; the germline J gene supplies the remainder. CDR1 and CDR2 from the germline V gene are LNHDA and SQIVND (reference sequence). Trimming pared 3 bases from V and 5 bases from J, leaving 13 bases between. CDR3 length: 14 amino acids.

This clone was counted between two and nine times. The read stops 3 residues short of the end of the CDR3; the missing end is completed from the germline J gene. This chain connects TRBV18 to TRBJ2-7, with 7 positions matching TRBD1. With V trimmed by 3 bases and J by 1 base, 6 bases remained unmatched. Germline V gene data show CDR1 as KGHSH and CDR2 as LQKENI. CDR3 length: 15 residues. The CDR3 bases that were read are TGTGCCAGCTCACCCGGACAGGTGGTGTCCTACGAG. Its protein product is CASSPGQVVSYE. The complete CDR3 protein is CASSPGQVVSYEQYF.

Regarding this clone: The read stops 3 residues short of the end of the CDR3; the missing end is completed from the germline J gene. V and J are TRBV7-2 and TRBJ2-5; 7 bases match TRBD1. Germline V gene data show CDR1 as SGHTA and CDR2 as FQGNSA. The CDR3 contains 14 residues. Unmatched junction bases numbered 7, after V lost 5 bases and J lost 4 bases. The sequenced part of the CDR3 DNA is TGTGCCAGCAGCAACAGGGGAAGTCGAGAGACC. The encoded protein is CASSNRGSRET. In full, the CDR3 is CASSNRGSRETQYF.

With respect to this clone: The read halts 3 residues ahead of the CDR3 end, with the missing end drawn from the germline J gene. The rearrangement joins TRBV18 to TRBJ2-7; 10 bases line up with TRBD2. V lost 2 bases and J lost 3; bases outside the gene matches: 7. The germline V gene has CDR1 KGHSH and CDR2 LQKENI. CDR3 length: 16 residues. The part of the CDR3 DNA that was read is TGTGCCAGCTCACCAGGCAGTAGCGGGAGGCACTACGAG. This encodes CASSPGSSGRHYE. The full CDR3 reads CASSPGSSGRHYEQYF.

At least ten counts were recorded for this clone. The CDR3 end is not reached by the read, which stops 3 residues before it; the germline J gene fills it in. This rearrangement joins TRBV5-1 to TRBJ2-5, with no clear D. Trimming removed 4 bases at V and 1 base at J, with 14 bases between. Germline loops: CDR1 SGHRS, CDR2 YFSETQ. The CDR3 length is 15 residues. The CDR3 DNA, read in part, is TGCGCCAGCAGCCGACAACATCCGATCCAAGAGACC. Translation gives CASSRQHPIQET. The complete CDR3 sequence is CASSRQHPIQETQYF.

Of note for this clone: The read finishes 3 residues shy of the CDR3 end, and the germline J gene is used to complete it. The chain recombines TRBV6-2 or TRBV6-3 with TRBJ1-2; tentative D call: TRBD1 (5 bases). The CDR3 sequence is 13 residues long. The ends were cut back, 7 bases at V and 2 bases at J, with 11 bases in the middle. Germline assignment: CDR1 MNHEY and CDR2 SVGEGT. CDR3 protein: CASTLAGNYGYTF. The DNA read from the CDR3 is TGTGCCAGCACTCTGGCAGGGAACTATGGC.

Ten or more counts support this clone. From the germline J gene comes the end of the CDR3, since the read stops 3 residues before it. The rearrangement uses TRBV20-1 and TRBJ1-5; D remains unclear. The CDR3 is 13 residues long. The germline V gene encodes CDR1 DFQATT and CDR2 SNEGSKA (reference sequence). V lost 4 bases and J 7 bases, leaving 14 bases between the germline ends. The CDR3: CSATEGSGQPQHF. The CDR3 bases that were read are TGCAGTGCTACGGAAGGGTCAGGCCAGCCC.